The clone carrying this T cell receptor (beta chain) was seen a few times. Germline V lookup: CDR1 SGHRS, CDR2 YFSETQ. The CDR3 consists of 16 residues. V was trimmed by 0 bases and J by 0 bases, leaving 11 bases between them. These data originate in a study of cytomegalovirus exposure and HLA in healthy donors. Use of 60 Vbeta and 13 Jbeta primers characterized the PCR. Produced via immunoSEQ multiplex PCR; TCRdb's table is partial and in-frame only. The data contain about 140,000 clones, roughly 9.8% of them seen just once; the ten biggest clones take up approximately 1.9%. The specimen sequenced was PBMCs. This chain uses TRBV5-1 with TRBJ2-3; unclear D gene. The receptor's source is a man between 50 and 59 years old in good health and CMV-seronegative. CDR3 region: CASSLVPLPSTDTQYF. CDR3 bases: TGCGCCAGCAGCTTGGTCCCCCTACCTAGCACAGATACGCAGTATTTT. Variable domain in full (rest from reference TRBV5-1 and TRBJ2-3): KAGVTQTPRYLIKTRGQQVTLSCSPISGHRSVSWYQQTPGQGLQFLFEYFSETQRNKGNFPGRFSGRQFSNSRSEMNVSTLELGDSALYLCASSLVPLPSTDTQYFGPGTRLTVL.